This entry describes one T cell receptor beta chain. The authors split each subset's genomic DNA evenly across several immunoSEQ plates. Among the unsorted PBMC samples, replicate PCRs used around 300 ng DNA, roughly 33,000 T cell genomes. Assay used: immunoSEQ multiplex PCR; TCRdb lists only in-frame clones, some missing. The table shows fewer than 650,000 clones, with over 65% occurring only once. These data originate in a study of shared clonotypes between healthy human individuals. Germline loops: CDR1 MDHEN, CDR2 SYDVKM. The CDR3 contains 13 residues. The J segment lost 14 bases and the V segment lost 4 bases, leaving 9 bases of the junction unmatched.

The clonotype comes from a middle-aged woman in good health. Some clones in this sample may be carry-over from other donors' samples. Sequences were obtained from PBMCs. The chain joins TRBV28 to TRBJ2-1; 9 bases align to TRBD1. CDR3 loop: CASSSTPTGGEFF. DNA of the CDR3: TGTGCCAGCAGTTCGACCCCCACAGGGGGCGAGTTCTTC.